The source of this TCR beta chain is a study of cytomegalovirus exposure and HLA in healthy donors. The CDR3 length is 13 residues. The J segment lost 3 bases and the V segment lost 3 bases, leaving 1 base of the junction unmatched. CDR1 and CDR2 from the germline V gene are SGHRS and YFSETQ. Whole-study findings and limits: Most of the CMV-associated TCR beta chains (in a later analysis) appeared to be HLA-restricted. Using a false discovery rate of 0.05, a later analysis showed that approximately 18,000 TCR beta sequences were associated with HLA alleles. A later analysis linked a missense DCLRE1C variant to TCR beta V- and J-gene trimming.

The study ran its PCR with 60 Vbeta and 13 Jbeta primers. Per the study methods: An analysis that came later counted approximately 76 million unique TCR beta chains, approximately 11 million shared. TCRdb's table, derived via immunoSEQ multiplex PCR, lists solely in-frame clones and lacks some. V and J calls plus clone size are reproduced from that table; the DNA served to infer D and trimming. The sample lists more than 85,000 clones, less than 70% occurring once. Concerning this clone: Antigen unknown.

The source is a woman between 70 and 85 years old in good health and CMV-seropositive. Sequences were obtained from PBMCs. The chain combines TRBV5-1 with TRBJ2-7; 9 positions match TRBD2. The CDR3 DNA reads TGCGCCAGCAGCTCTAGCGGGGACTACGAGCAGTACTTC. This gives the protein CASSSSGDYEQYF.